This TCR beta chain was observed in a study of T cell responses to AZD1222 COVID-19 vaccine. The repertoire was sequenced with immunoSEQ multiplex PCR; TCRdb's copy has only in-frame clones and lacks some. Here the sample spans approximately 130,000 clones, more than 65% being singletons. This CDR3 is 14 amino acids long. Germline values: CDR1 SGDLS, CDR2 YYNGEE. Trimming shortened V by 3 bases and J by 3 bases, and 13 bases separated the two germline ends. Study-level findings and limits: Only a handful of AZD1222 recipients were seropositive at baseline. Spike-specific TCRs gained breadth and depth after people received two AZD1222 doses. Along spike, vaccine-associated CD4 TCRs were found throughout, with dominance at 160-218 and 743-854. All repertoire sampling was performed exclusively after the peak T cell response.

About this clone itself: What it binds is unknown.

This TCR was recovered from an adult who received the AZD1222 COVID-19 vaccine. The source was peripheral blood, collected 28 days after the second AZD1222 dose. The chain carries TRBV9 and TRBJ2-7; D may be TRBD2 (6 bases). The CDR3 coding sequence is TGTGCCAGCAGCGCCGTCGCCGGGGGCTACGAGCAGTACTTC. The encoded protein is CASSAVAGGYEQYF.